The 13 T cell receptor beta chains in this list originate from one sample, sequenced in a study of T cell responses to AZD1222 COVID-19 vaccine. The method was immunoSEQ multiplex PCR; TCRdb's version includes in-frame clones alone and lacks a portion of them. This table has roughly 100,000 clones, roughly 85% appearing once. The sequencing used peripheral blood, collected on day 0 of AZD1222 vaccination. The receptors originated from an adult in good health.

The rearrangement uses TRBV6-4 and TRBJ2-2; D possibly corresponds to TRBD2 (5 bases). The germline CDR1 and CDR2 sequences are MRHNA and SNTAGT. The CDR3 is 13 residues long. Deletions cut 4 bases from V and 4 bases from J, with 7 bases between. The DNA for the CDR3 is TGTGCCAGCAGTGCGGCGGGCACCGGGGAGCTGTTTTTT. Protein sequence: CASSAAGTGELFF.

This clone was seen only once. The chain links TRBV11-2 to TRBJ1-1; D perhaps matches TRBD1 (5 bases). V was trimmed by 5 bases and J by 11 bases, leaving 18 bases between them. CDR3 length equals 13 residues. CDR1 SGHAT and CDR2 FQNNGV come from the germline V gene. The CDR3 loop is CASSTLIRVGAFF. CDR3 sequence (DNA): TGTGCCAGCAGCACCCTTATCAGGGTGGGCGCTTTCTTT.

This clone was seen only a few times. This chain links TRBV11-3 with TRBJ2-7; 11 bases are shared with TRBD1. The germline V gene has CDR1 SGHNT and CDR2 YENEEA. Trimming cost V 5 bases and J 12 bases; bases outside gene matches: 9. This CDR3 comprises 13 residues. The CDR3 DNA reads as TGTGCCAGCAGCCCCACGGACAGGGGGCGCCTGTACGTC. It is translated as CASSPTDRGRLYV.

J is TRBJ2-7 and V is TRBV11-3; 10 nucleotides match TRBD2. This CDR3 has 13 amino acids. The germline V gene encodes CDR1 SGHNT and CDR2 YENEEA. After removal of 4 bases from V and 3 bases from J, the junction contained 0 bases not matched to a gene. The CDR3 loop reads CASSSSGGYEQYF. Here the CDR3 DNA reads TGTGCCAGCAGCTCTAGCGGGGGCTACGAGCAGTACTTC. The full variable domain, in which reference TRBV11-3 and TRBJ2-7 provide the parts outside the CDR3, is EAGVVQSPRYKIIEKKQPVAFWCNPISGHNTLYWYLQNLGQGPELLIRYENEEAVDDSQLPKDRFSAERLKGVDSTLKIQPAELGDSAVYLCASSSSGGYEQYFGPGTRLTVT.

The chain links TRBV7-9 to TRBJ2-7, with a possible D match to TRBD2 (6 bases). V lost 3 bases to trimming and J lost 1 base, with 13 bases between them. CDR1 and CDR2 (germline): SEHNR, FQNEAQ (reference sequence). The CDR3 runs to 15 residues. The CDR3 loop reads CASSLSSGNSYEQYV. Written as DNA, the CDR3 is TGTGCCAGCAGCTTGAGTAGCGGAAATTCCTACGAGCAGTACGTC.

The gene calls are TRBV9 and TRBJ1-2; possibly TRBD1 for D (6 bases). From germline, CDR1 is SGDLS and CDR2 YYNGEE. V lost 4 bases and J 6 bases, leaving 19 bases between the germline ends. The CDR3 covers 15 residues. CDR3 protein: CASSRRQGNSHGYTF. The CDR3 region has the DNA TGTGCCAGCAGCCGCCGGCAGGGGAACAGCCATGGCTACACCTTC.

The count of this clone is one. The V and J genes are TRBV6-5 and TRBJ2-7; D may be TRBD1 (6 bases). V gave up 8 bases and J gave up 3 bases, with 14 bases separating them. CDR1 is MNHEY and CDR2 is SVGAGI in the germline V gene. The CDR3 loop spans 13 amino acids. Written as DNA, the CDR3 is TGTGCCAGCGACAGGCCGCCAAACTACGAGCAGTACTTC. Residues: CASDRPPNYEQYF.

The chain is built from TRBV19 and TRBJ1-2, with no clear D. The ends were cut back, 1 base at V and 6 bases at J, with 6 bases in the middle. Germline V gene lookup returns CDR1 LNHDA and CDR2 SQIVND (reference sequence). The CDR3 spans 12 residues. CDR3 DNA: TGTGCCAGTAGTATAGGCCACAATGGCTACACCTTC. Protein product: CASSIGHNGYTF.

This clone was seen a single time. The chain has TRBV11-2 and TRBJ1-6, with D possibly TRBD1 on 5 matching bases. Trimming cost V 1 base and J 10 bases, with 11 bases left between them. There are 14 residues in the CDR3. The germline V gene encodes CDR1 SGHAT and CDR2 FQNNGV. The DNA for the CDR3 is TGTGCCAGCAGCTTAGGTCAGGGCAGATCACCCCTCCACTTT. Its protein is CASSLGQGRSPLHF.

The chain links TRBV7-2 to TRBJ2-2, with D possibly TRBD1 on 6 matching bases. The V end was cut by 5 bases, the J end by 1 base, with 14 bases between. This CDR3 comprises 16 residues. CDR1 and CDR2 (germline): SGHTA, FQGNSA. In DNA form, the CDR3 reads TGTGCCAGCAGCCTAGGCGGACAGTTGAACACCGGGGAGCTGTTTTTT. Residues: CASSLGGQLNTGELFF.

The genes are TRBV7-2 and TRBJ2-1; 8 bases fit TRBD2. V was pared by 3 bases and J by 8 bases, with 6 bases of the junction left unmatched. The V gene's germline CDR1 is SGHTA and CDR2 FQGNSA. This CDR3 comprises 14 residues. This CDR3 is CASSFEAGGYEQFF. For the CDR3, the DNA is TGTGCCAGCAGCTTTGAGGCGGGGGGCTATGAGCAGTTCTTC.

The chain recombines TRBV6-5 with TRBJ2-5; D not resolved. This CDR3 region has 15 residues. The germline V gene has CDR1 MNHEY and CDR2 SVGAGI. The V gene lost 2 bases and the J gene lost 3 bases, with 13 bases spanning the gap. CDR3 DNA: TGTGCCAGCAGTTACGGGTGGGCACAGAAAGAGACCCAGTACTTC. This sequence encodes CASSYGWAQKETQYF.

This chain joins TRBV6-5 and TRBJ1-2; D perhaps matches TRBD1 (5 bases). Trimming removed 6 bases at V and 8 bases at J, with 19 bases between. The length of the CDR3 is 14 residues. Germline values: CDR1 MNHEY, CDR2 SVGAGI. The CDR3 region is CASRKRDVFQGYTF. DNA for the CDR3: TGTGCCAGCAGGAAACGGGACGTCTTTCAGGGCTACACCTTC.